What follows are 23 T cell receptor beta chains derived from one specimen sequenced in a study of early T cells in non-severe SARS-CoV-2 infection. TCRdb reprocessed the 5' RACE reads via MiXCR and lists one record per CDR3 protein. This repertoire shows roughly 61,000 distinct CDR3 sequences, 10% found once; its top ten account for over 8.5%. Material for sequencing was whole blood. The receptors here all came from an adult who was a healthcare worker with PCR-confirmed SARS-CoV-2 infection or an uninfected control (not recorded which).

Comment on this clonotype: A read error may explain this, as a much larger clone is one base away. V gene TRBV5-6 combines with J gene TRBJ1-1, with 10 bases matching TRBD1. CDR1 is SGHDT, CDR2 YYEEEE, per germline. The CDR3 has 16 amino acids. The CDR3 nucleotides are TGTGTCAGCAGCTTCCGACAGGGGGCCTTGAACACTGAAGCTTTCTTT. Amino acid sequence: CVSSFRQGALNTEAFF.

Only a few counts were recorded for this clonotype. This chain connects TRBV11-3 to TRBJ2-1; no clear D. The V end was cut by 2 bases, the J end by 6 bases, with 5 bases between. The germline CDR1 and CDR2 sequences are SGHNT and YENEEA. The CDR3 totals 12 residues. In DNA, the CDR3 is TGTGCCAGCAGCTTACGATCCAATGAGCAGTTCTTC. Translated: CASSLRSNEQFF.

About this clonotype: This sequence may be a read error, since a much larger clone differs from it by one base. CDR3 sequence reads: CASSLPGQAYTEAFF. The CDR3 DNA reads TGTGCCAGCAGCCTACCGGGACAGGCGTACACTGAAGCTTTCTTT. This sequence joins TRBV6-5 and TRBJ1-1; TRBD1 matches 8 bases. In germline, CDR1 is MNHEY, CDR2 SVGAGI. The CDR3 spans 15 residues. With V trimmed by 6 bases and J by 3 bases, 9 bases remained unmatched.

The table lists this clonotype with a few counts. V gene TRBV5-1 combines with J gene TRBJ1-4; D is unresolved. Germline CDR1 SGHRS, CDR2 YFSETQ. Trimming took 5 bases from V and 0 from J, leaving 14 bases between them. The CDR3 spans 16 residues. The CDR3 region is CASRKLGPATNEKLFF. The CDR3, as DNA: TGCGCCAGCAGGAAACTCGGCCCCGCAACTAATGAAAAACTGTTTTTT.

This clonotype has at least ten counts. The chain has TRBV12-3 or TRBV12-4 and TRBJ2-3; 7 bases agree with TRBD1. V lost 6 bases to trimming and J lost 6 bases; unmatched junction nucleotides: 9. The CDR3 is made up of 14 amino acids. The CDR3 DNA is TGTGCCAGCAGAACGACAGGGATGGCGGATACGCAGTATTTT. This translates into CASRTTGMADTQYF.

As for this clonotype: A read error may explain this, as a much larger clone is one base away. The rearrangement links TRBV29-1 to TRBJ1-1, with D perhaps TRBD1 (5 bases). Germline V gives CDR1 SQVTM, CDR2 ANQGSEA. V was pared by 6 bases and J by 6 bases, with 14 bases between. The CDR3 consists of 12 residues. Written as DNA, the CDR3 is TGCAGCGTGCTCGTCTGGGACTCTGAAGCTTTCTTT. It translates to CSVLVWDSEAFF.

This clonotype was detected many times. This chain connects TRBV2 to TRBJ2-2, with D hard to call. CDR3 length equals 13 residues. Germline V CDR1 and CDR2: SNHLY, FYNNEI. Trimming pared 3 bases from V and 7 bases from J, leaving 9 bases between. CDR3 loop: CASSDRNFGELFF. Here the CDR3 DNA reads TGTGCCAGCAGTGACCGGAATTTCGGGGAGCTGTTTTTT.

In this sample, this clonotype turned up a few times. The rearrangement joins TRBV12-3 or TRBV12-4 to TRBJ2-2; D possibly uses TRBD1 or TRBD2 (5 bases each). There are 14 residues in the CDR3. Trimming took 7 bases from V and 6 from J, leaving 15 bases between them. CDR3 in amino acids: CASKITRGAGELFF. The DNA for the CDR3 is TGTGCCAGCAAAATAACAAGGGGAGCCGGGGAGCTGTTTTTT.

The rearrangement joins TRBV12-3 or TRBV12-4 to TRBJ1-3; the D is unclear. This CDR3 has 15 residues. V gave up 1 base and J gave up 2 bases, with 9 bases separating them. CDR3 residues: CASSLGPSAGNTIYF. DNA for the CDR3: TGTGCCAGCAGTTTAGGACCTTCGGCTGGAAACACCATATATTTT.

The chain carries TRBV5-1 and TRBJ2-4, with 10 bases identical to TRBD1. The CDR3 loop spans 17 amino acids. Germline lookup yields CDR1 SGHRS and CDR2 YFSETQ. Unmatched junction bases numbered 5, after V lost 2 bases and J lost 0 bases. CDR3 coding DNA: TGCGCCAGCAGCTTCGGGACAGGGGCACTAGCCAAAAACATTCAGTACTTC. Translated, it gives CASSFGTGALAKNIQYF.

This clonotype was recorded many times. The gene calls are TRBV20-1 and TRBJ2-1; TRBD2 matches at 12 bases. V was clipped by 1 base and J by 3 bases; unmatched bases: 7. Germline V CDR1 and CDR2: DFQATT, SNEGSKA (reference sequence). This CDR3 contains 17 residues. The DNA for the CDR3 is TGCAGTGCTAGAGCGATAAGACTAGCGGGGGTCTACAATGAGCAGTTCTTC. This gives the protein CSARAIRLAGVYNEQFF.

The chain has TRBV11-1 and TRBJ2-2; tentatively, D is TRBD1 (5 bases). Trimming cost V 2 bases and J 4 bases, with 11 bases left between them. The germline V gene encodes CDR1 SGHAT and CDR2 FQDESV (reference sequence). CDR3 length equals 15 residues. Written as DNA, the CDR3 is TGTGCCAGCAGCTTATATTCAGGGCCCACCGGGGAGCTGTTTTTT. It codes for CASSLYSGPTGELFF.

The chain links TRBV6-2 or TRBV6-3 to TRBJ2-1; the D gene could be TRBD1 or TRBD2 (6 bases each). The germline gives CDR1 MNHEY, CDR2 SVGEGT. Trimming pared 6 bases from V and 4 bases from J, leaving 19 bases between. This CDR3 contains 16 residues. The DNA of the CDR3 is TGTGCCAGCAGCCAGGCCCAGACTAGGGGGTACAATGAGCAGTTCTTC. Amino acid sequence: CASSQAQTRGYNEQFF.

This clonotype showed up just a few times. This chain links TRBV2 with TRBJ1-1; D call uncertain. The ends were cut back, 9 bases at V and 9 bases at J, with 20 bases in the middle. CDR1 and CDR2 from the germline V gene are SNHLY and FYNNEI. The CDR3 is 13 amino acids. The CDR3 sequence is CASYRAGSAKAFF. The CDR3 DNA is TGTGCCAGTTACCGGGCTGGGTCAGCCAAAGCTTTCTTT.

This clonotype occurred once. The chain couples TRBV4-2 to TRBJ1-4; D call uncertain. CDR3 length: 17 amino acids. Germline V gene data show CDR1 as LGHNA and CDR2 as YNFKEQ. Between the trimmed V and J ends, which lost 1 base and 0 bases, there was a span of 12 bases. Here the CDR3 DNA reads TGTGCCAGCAGCCAAGCCCCCGTGGGGTCAACTAATGAAAAACTGTTTTTT. It is translated as CASSQAPVGSTNEKLFF.

The table lists this clonotype with many counts. The chain is built from TRBV6-6 and TRBJ2-7; D possibly corresponds to TRBD1 (5 bases). V was cut by 4 bases and J by 1 base, with 11 bases left in between. The CDR3 loop spans 14 amino acids. Germline CDR1 is MNHNY and CDR2 is SVGAGI (reference sequence). The CDR3 sequence: CASSSPTGSYEQYF. The CDR3 bases are TGTGCCAGCAGTTCTCCAACAGGTTCCTACGAGCAGTACTTC.

This clonotype has just a few counts. The CDR3 DNA reads as TGTGCCAGCAGCTATCCAATAGGAGGGACCGGGGAGCTGTTTTTT. Amino acid sequence: CASSYPIGGTGELFF. The V gene is TRBV13, the J gene TRBJ2-2; a possible D gene is TRBD2 (6 bases). V gave up 4 bases and J gave up 5 bases, with 14 bases separating them. This CDR3 is built from 15 residues. CDR1 is PRHDT, CDR2 FYEKMQ, per germline (reference sequence).

The chain employs TRBV10-2 and TRBJ2-3; tentatively, D is TRBD1 (5 bases). V was shortened by 8 bases and J by 5 bases, with 11 bases between the two germline ends. Germline V lookup: CDR1 WSHSY, CDR2 SAAADI. The CDR3 is 12 residues long. The CDR3 coding sequence is TGCGCCAGCCAGGGCCGAGGAGATACGCAGTATTTT. This codes for CASQGRGDTQYF.

This clonotype was recorded a few times. The rearrangement links TRBV7-9 to TRBJ1-1, with D possibly matching TRBD1 (6 bases). Trimming removed 5 bases from V and 0 bases from J, with 10 bases in between. The length of the CDR3 is 14 residues. Germline lookup yields CDR1 SEHNR and CDR2 FQNEAQ (reference sequence). In nucleotides, the CDR3 is TGTGCCAGCAGCCAGGACAGCCTGAACACTGAAGCTTTCTTT. Amino acid sequence: CASSQDSLNTEAFF.

This clonotype was found many times. CDR3 bases: TGTGCCAGCAGCTTCAGGGAGCCGGGAGGGCCGGGCGAGCAGTACTTC. Translated: CASSFREPGGPGEQYF. The V gene is TRBV9, the J gene TRBJ2-7; 8 bases fit TRBD2. Germline CDR1 reads SGDLS; CDR2 reads YYNGEE. With V trimmed by 4 bases and J by 6 bases, 15 bases remained unmatched. There are 16 residues in the CDR3.

This clonotype appeared many times. The CDR3 nucleotides read TGTGCCAGCAAGCGGGAGGGAGGCGCAGATACGCAGTATTTT. Translating it yields CASKREGGADTQYF. The chain carries TRBV2 and TRBJ2-3, with 10 bases fitting TRBD2. The germline V gene encodes CDR1 SNHLY and CDR2 FYNNEI. The CDR3 covers 14 residues. Trimming cost V 7 bases and J 4 bases; bases outside gene matches: 5.

This clonotype was picked up many times. This chain uses TRBV25-1 with TRBJ1-2; D not resolved. Germline CDR1 and CDR2: MGHDK and SYGVNS. This CDR3 has 14 residues. V lost 5 bases, J lost 3 bases, and 13 bases lay in between. Written as DNA, the CDR3 is TGTGCCAGCAGTCCCCCGGGGAACTACTATGGCTACACCTTC. Its protein product is CASSPPGNYYGYTF.

This clonotype turned up a few times. V usage is TRBV29-1 and J usage is TRBJ1-6; D is undetermined. Germline values: CDR1 SQVTM, CDR2 ANQGSEA. V was clipped by 6 bases and J by 8 bases, with 20 bases between them. CDR3 length: 15 residues. CDR3 sequence: CSVPAGPMQDSPLHF. CDR3 sequence (DNA): TGCAGCGTACCCGCCGGACCCATGCAGGATTCACCCCTCCACTTT.